One sample yielded the 26 T cell receptor beta chains listed below, sequenced in a study of radiotherapy plus CTLA-4 blockade in lung cancer. The assay was immunoSEQ multiplex PCR, and TCRdb's table has in-frame clones only and misses some. The sample comprises 40,000 or so clones, roughly 59% of which are singletons, and roughly 20% rests with the top ten. This material consisted of peripheral blood, taken from a patient treated with radiotherapy plus ipilimumab. These receptors all stem from a human donor with non-small cell lung cancer who had a partial response to radiotherapy plus ipilimumab.

The gene calls are TRBV4-3 and TRBJ2-1, with TRBD2 as a possible D gene (6 bases). V was shortened by 1 base and J by 4 bases, with 11 bases between the two germline ends. CDR1 LGHNA and CDR2 YSLEER come from the germline V gene. CDR3 length: 15 amino acids. The CDR3 DNA reads TGCGCCAGCAGCCAAGCCGGGGGTCCGTACAATGAGCAGTTCTTC. Translation gives CASSQAGGPYNEQFF.

The genes are TRBV5-1 and TRBJ2-3, with unresolved D. Looked up from germline, CDR1 is SGHRS and CDR2 is YFSETQ. This CDR3 spans 15 amino acids. Trimming pared 6 bases from V and 7 bases from J, leaving 21 bases between. As DNA, the CDR3 is TGCGCCAGCAACCCTAGTCTGACGGGTTCGAATACGCAGTATTTT. It is translated as CASNPSLTGSNTQYF.

The chain combines TRBV4-2 with TRBJ2-1, with D perhaps TRBD2 (6 bases). Germline V gene sequence: CDR1 LGHNA, CDR2 YNFKEQ. There are 16 residues in the CDR3. V shed 6 bases and J shed 8 bases, with 23 bases lying between them. In DNA, the CDR3 is TGTGCCAGCAGGCCCCGGGTCGGGAGCCCTTGGGATGAGCAGTTCTTC. It encodes CASRPRVGSPWDEQFF.

By frequency in the sample, this clone is medium-sized (0.01 to 0.1%). The gene calls are TRBV30 and TRBJ1-3; unclear D gene. CDR3 length: 13 residues. The V end lost 0 bases, the J end lost 3 bases, and 6 bases lay between the germline ends. Germline values: CDR1 GTSNPN, CDR2 SVGIG (reference sequence). CDR3 DNA sequence: TGTGCCTGGAGTGTACGAGGTGGAAACACCATATATTTT. This sequence encodes CAWSVRGGNTIYF. Full variable domain (missing parts from reference TRBV30 and TRBJ1-3): SQTIHQWPATLVQPVGSPLSLECTVEGTSNPNLYWYRQAAGRGLQLLFYSVGIGQISSEVPQNLSASRPQDRQFILSSKKLLLSDSGFYLCAWSVRGGNTIYFGEGSWLTVV.

V and J are TRBV7-8 and TRBJ2-3; D possibly corresponds to TRBD2 (6 bases). CDR1 is SGHVS, CDR2 FQNEAQ, per germline. V was pared by 5 bases and J by 6 bases, with 24 bases between. The CDR3 has 17 residues. Written as DNA, the CDR3 is TGTGCCAGCAGCCCCGCTCAGCTAGCGCGAAGGGTGGATACGCAGTATTTT. It specifies CASSPAQLARRVDTQYF.

This clone was seen a handful of times. The rearrangement links TRBV6-1 to TRBJ2-2; D may be TRBD1 (6 bases). The CDR3 has 12 residues. The germline V gene encodes CDR1 MNHNS and CDR2 SASEGT. The V and J ends lost 10 bases and 5 bases respectively, with 11 bases between them. The CDR3 here is CATTTGTGELFF. The CDR3 nucleotides read TGTGCCACCACAACAGGGACCGGGGAGCTGTTTTTT.

The chain carries TRBV6-5 and TRBJ2-2; D is unclear. The CDR3 runs to 15 residues. Germline V gives CDR1 MNHEY, CDR2 SVGAGI. V gave up 2 bases and J gave up 6 bases, with 13 bases separating them. The CDR3 DNA sequence: TGTGCCAGCAGTTACCAGGCTTCGTCCGCCGGGGAGCTGTTTTTT. Amino acids: CASSYQASSAGELFF.

This chain uses TRBV7-3 with TRBJ2-1; D not resolved. The length of the CDR3 is 15 residues. Germline CDR1 is SGHTA and CDR2 is FQGTGA. Trimming pared 2 bases from V and 2 bases from J, leaving 10 bases between. The CDR3 spells CASSLSDTPYNEQFF. DNA for the CDR3: TGTGCCAGCAGCTTATCCGACACCCCCTACAATGAGCAGTTCTTC.

The V and J genes are TRBV29-1 and TRBJ2-3; D might be TRBD1 (5 bases). CDR3 length equals 13 residues. The germline gives CDR1 SQVTM, CDR2 ANQGSEA. The V gene lost 4 bases and the J gene lost 2 bases, with 10 bases spanning the gap. The CDR3 here is CSVVDTNTDTQYF. For the CDR3, the DNA is TGCAGCGTTGTGGACACGAACACAGATACGCAGTATTTT.

This clone has only one observation. The CDR3 spells CASSPRGLAGANVLTF. CDR3 sequence (DNA): TGTGCCAGCAGCCCTCGAGGACTGGCCGGGGCCAACGTCCTGACTTTC. The chain recombines TRBV14 with TRBJ2-6, with D possibly TRBD2 on 5 matching bases. The V end lost 4 bases, the J end lost 4 bases, and 14 bases lay between the germline ends. Germline loops: CDR1 SGHDN, CDR2 FVKESK. The CDR3 is 16 residues long.

This sequence joins TRBV4-2 and TRBJ1-1; possibly TRBD1 for D (6 bases). The CDR3 consists of 14 residues. Germline V gives CDR1 LGHNA, CDR2 YNFKEQ. V was shortened by 5 bases and J by 3 bases, with 13 bases between the two germline ends. The CDR3 DNA reads as TGTGCCAGCAGCTTACGGGACACCGACACTGAAGCTTTCTTT. This codes for CASSLRDTDTEAFF.

In this sample, this clone turned up many times. The CDR3 sequence is CAISERGGYEQYF. DNA of the CDR3: TGTGCCATCAGTGAAAGGGGGGGCTACGAGCAGTACTTC. The chain is built from TRBV10-3 and TRBJ2-7, with D possibly matching TRBD2 (7 bases). The ends were cut back, 3 bases at V and 3 bases at J, with 9 bases in the middle. The CDR3 is 13 amino acids. Germline values: CDR1 ENHRY, CDR2 SYGVKD.

The CDR3, as DNA: TGTGCCAGCAGCGTCCGGGTTCTCCTCCACGATACGCAGTATTTT. This sequence encodes CASSVRVLLHDTQYF. The genes are TRBV7-9 and TRBJ2-3; D is undetermined. CDR1 is SEHNR and CDR2 is FQNEAQ in the germline V gene (reference sequence). V was clipped by 5 bases and J by 6 bases, with 18 bases between them. The CDR3 sequence is 15 residues long.

The chain uses TRBV7-8 and TRBJ2-1; D ambiguous. V was pared by 4 bases and J by 4 bases, with 17 bases between. Germline CDR1 and CDR2: SGHVS and FQNEAQ. The CDR3 spans 16 residues. Written as DNA, the CDR3 is TGTGCCAGCAGCTCCCCGACTCTTCCCTATTACAATGAGCAGTTCTTC. Translated, it gives CASSSPTLPYYNEQFF.

This clone is judged medium-sized. The V call is TRBV13, the J call TRBJ2-3; possible D gene TRBD2, 6 bases. The V end was cut by 5 bases, the J end by 4 bases, with 10 bases between. The CDR3 runs to 13 residues. Germline-derived CDR1 and CDR2 are PRHDT and FYEKMQ (reference sequence). The CDR3 sequence: CASSPWGADTQYF. Written as DNA, the CDR3 is TGTGCCAGCAGCCCGTGGGGGGCAGATACGCAGTATTTT.

This sequence joins TRBV11-1 and TRBJ2-2, with D unresolved. Germline CDR1 SGHAT, CDR2 FQDESV (reference sequence). Deletions cut 3 bases from V and 5 bases from J, with 10 bases between. The CDR3 has 14 amino acids. In DNA, the CDR3 is TGTGCCAGCAGCTTTTACCGGGTGACCGGGGAGCTGTTTTTT. It codes for CASSFYRVTGELFF.

V usage is TRBV7-6 and J usage is TRBJ2-1, with a tentative D call TRBD1 (7 bases). This CDR3 has 20 residues. CDR1 SGHVS and CDR2 FNYEAQ come from the germline V gene. Trimming took 0 bases from V and 0 from J, leaving 21 bases between them. CDR3: CASSLALDGGQRTSYNEQFF. In nucleotides, the CDR3 is TGTGCCAGCAGCTTAGCGCTGGACGGGGGACAGCGTACCTCCTACAATGAGCAGTTCTTC.

This clone occurred once. The chain combines TRBV11-2 with TRBJ2-4, with D possibly matching TRBD1 (8 bases). The CDR3 runs 15 residues. V was trimmed by 7 bases and J by 16 bases, leaving 29 bases between them. From germline, CDR1 is SGHAT and CDR2 FQNNGV. The CDR3 region is CASIPMGQVTSSPYF. The CDR3 DNA is TGTGCCAGCATTCCGATGGGACAGGTGACTAGCTCTCCTTACTTC.

V gene TRBV5-1 combines with J gene TRBJ1-1, with TRBD1 matching 7 bases. This CDR3 contains 15 residues. The ends lost 4 bases at V and 6 bases at J; junction bases unmatched: 12. Germline CDR1 and CDR2: SGHRS and YFSETQ. CDR3 nucleotide sequence: TGCGCCAGCAGCAGAGAGGGACAGCTTTTTCCTGAAGCTTTCTTT. As protein: CASSREGQLFPEAFF.

This clone was picked up a small number of times. V is TRBV7-9 and J is TRBJ2-2, with D perhaps matching TRBD2 (5 bases). The CDR3 runs 15 residues. Trimming stripped 2 bases from V and 0 bases from J, with 7 bases between. Germline-derived CDR1 and CDR2 are SEHNR and FQNEAQ (reference sequence). This chain's CDR3 is CASSLPGSNTGELFF. The CDR3 bases are TGTGCCAGCAGCTTACCGGGATCGAACACCGGGGAGCTGTTTTTT. The full variable domain, its missing parts supplied by reference TRBV7-9 and TRBJ2-2, is DTGVSQNPRHKITKRGQNVTFRCDPISEHNRLYWYRQTLGQGPEFLTYFQNEAQLEKSRLLSDRFSAERPKGSFSTLEIQRTEQGDSAMYLCASSLPGSNTGELFFGEGSRLTVL.

The CDR3 protein is CASSIAGAGYNEQFF. The CDR3, as DNA: TGTGCCAGTAGTATTGCGGGAGCTGGCTACAATGAGCAGTTCTTC. The chain joins TRBV19 to TRBJ2-1, with 7 bases that match TRBD2. V lost 3 bases to trimming and J lost 3 bases; unmatched junction nucleotides: 5. The V gene's germline CDR1 is LNHDA and CDR2 SQIVND (reference sequence). The CDR3 has 15 residues.

The chain has TRBV14 and TRBJ1-1, with 7 bases matching TRBD1. CDR1 SGHDN and CDR2 FVKESK come from the germline V gene. V was pared by 0 bases and J by 6 bases, with 7 bases of the junction left unmatched. The CDR3 has 15 amino acids. CDR3 residues: CASSQDGGGTAEAFF. CDR3 DNA sequence: TGTGCCAGCAGCCAAGATGGCGGGGGGACAGCTGAAGCTTTCTTT.

This sequence joins TRBV6-1 and TRBJ1-1; D possibly corresponds to TRBD1 (5 bases). V was trimmed by 7 bases and J by 5 bases, leaving 14 bases between them. Germline V gene lookup returns CDR1 MNHNS and CDR2 SASEGT. There are 13 residues in the CDR3. In DNA, the CDR3 is TGTGCCAGCATAGGGGCAGGGAGGACTGAAGCTTTCTTT. Protein product: CASIGAGRTEAFF.

This clone came up a few times. This chain uses TRBV7-2 with TRBJ2-1; the match to TRBD2 covers 8 bases. Germline V CDR1 and CDR2: SGHTA, FQGNSA. J lost 8 bases, V lost 3 bases, and 6 bases had no gene match. This CDR3 contains 14 residues. In DNA form, the CDR3 reads TGTGCCAGCAGCTTCAAAGCGGGGGACGATGAGCAGTTCTTC. Its translation: CASSFKAGDDEQFF.

The rearrangement links TRBV7-2 to TRBJ2-3, with D possibly being TRBD2 (5 bases). This CDR3 region has 14 residues. The V gene's germline CDR1 is SGHTA and CDR2 FQGNSA. Trimming left V 6 bases short and J 6 bases short, with 16 bases between. As DNA, the CDR3 is TGTGCCAGCAGGTACCTAGCTATTAAGGATACGCAGTATTTT. Translation: CASRYLAIKDTQYF.

The gene calls are TRBV15 and TRBJ2-1; 8 bases agree with TRBD1. CDR3 length equals 13 residues. Losses at the gene ends were 1 base for V and 15 bases for J; bases not matched to a gene: 8. CDR1 is LNHNV and CDR2 is YYDKDF in the germline V gene (reference sequence). Written as DNA, the CDR3 is TGTGCCACCAGCAGAGGGGGCAGGACAGGGCCGTTCTTC. It is translated as CATSRGGRTGPFF.